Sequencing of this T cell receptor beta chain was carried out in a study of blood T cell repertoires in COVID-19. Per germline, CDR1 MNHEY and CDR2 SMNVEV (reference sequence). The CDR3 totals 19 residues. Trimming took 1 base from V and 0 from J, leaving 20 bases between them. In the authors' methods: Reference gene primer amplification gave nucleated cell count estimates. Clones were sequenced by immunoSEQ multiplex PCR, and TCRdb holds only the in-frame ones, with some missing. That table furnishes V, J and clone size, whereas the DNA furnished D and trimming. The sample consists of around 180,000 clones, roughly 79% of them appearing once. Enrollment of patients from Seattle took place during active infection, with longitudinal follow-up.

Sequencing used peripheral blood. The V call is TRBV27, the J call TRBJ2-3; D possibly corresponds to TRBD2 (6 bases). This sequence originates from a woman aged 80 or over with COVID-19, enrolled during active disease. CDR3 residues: CASSLWGIEAGNSTDTQYF. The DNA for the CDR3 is TGTGCCAGCAGTTTATGGGGGATAGAGGCGGGGAATAGCACAGATACGCAGTATTTT.